This T cell receptor beta chain originates from a study of T cells in localized non-small cell lung cancer. After removal of 5 bases from V and 3 bases from J, the junction contained 6 bases not matched to a gene. There are 14 residues in the CDR3. Germline V gene lookup returns CDR1 SGHAT and CDR2 FQDESV (reference sequence). Using immunoSEQ multiplex PCR, the repertoire was profiled, and TCRdb retains in-frame clones only, with some absent. The table includes about 26,000 clones, 75% to 95% detected once. General study results and limits: A raised T cell density in blood coincided with lengthier overall survival. Sequencing involved a lone tumor region, leaving heterogeneity possible. Appearing in adjacent lung were a median roughly 59 of the top 100 tumor clones. Tumor trailed uninvolved adjacent lung in T cell clonality, which peaked there.

The sample holds one count of this clone. No antigen is known for it. Source: peripheral blood, taken before any cancer treatment. This chain links TRBV11-1 with TRBJ2-7; 8 bases fit TRBD2. The receptor was isolated from a female donor at least 60 years old with stage II squamous cell lung carcinoma. CDR3 loop: CASSQLGLGYEQYF. Written as DNA, the CDR3 is TGTGCCAGCAGCCAACTGGGACTAGGCTACGAGCAGTACTTC. The whole variable domain, filled in from reference TRBV11-1 and TRBJ2-7, reads EAEVAQSPRYKITEKSQAVAFWCDPISGHATLYWYRQILGQGPELLVQFQDESVVDDSQLPKDRFSAERLKGVDSTLKIQPAELGDSAMYLCASSQLGLGYEQYFGPGTRLTVT.